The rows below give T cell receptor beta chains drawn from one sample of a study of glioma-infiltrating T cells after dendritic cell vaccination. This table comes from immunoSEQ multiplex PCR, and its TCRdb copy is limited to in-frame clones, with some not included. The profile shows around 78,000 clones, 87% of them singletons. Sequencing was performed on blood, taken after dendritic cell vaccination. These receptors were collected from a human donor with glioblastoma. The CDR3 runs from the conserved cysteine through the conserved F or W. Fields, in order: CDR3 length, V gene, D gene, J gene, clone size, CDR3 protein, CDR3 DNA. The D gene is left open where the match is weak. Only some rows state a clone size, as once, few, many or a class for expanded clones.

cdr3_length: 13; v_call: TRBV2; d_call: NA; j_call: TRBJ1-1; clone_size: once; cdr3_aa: CASSSTVNTEAFF; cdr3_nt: TGTGCCAGCAGCTCGACAGTGAACACTGAAGCTTTCTTT
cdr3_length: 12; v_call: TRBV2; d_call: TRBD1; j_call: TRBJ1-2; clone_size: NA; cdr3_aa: CASRTGARGYTF; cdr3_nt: TGTGCCAGCAGGACAGGGGCGCGTGGCTACACCTTC
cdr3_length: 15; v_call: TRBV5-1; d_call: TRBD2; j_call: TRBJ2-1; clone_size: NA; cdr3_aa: CASSLGLAPGDEQFF; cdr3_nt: TGCGCCAGCAGCTTGGGACTAGCGCCTGGGGATGAGCAGTTCTTC
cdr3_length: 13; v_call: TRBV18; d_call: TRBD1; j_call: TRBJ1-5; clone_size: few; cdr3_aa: CASGQGAGQPQHF; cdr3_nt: TGTGCCAGCGGACAGGGGGCAGGACAGCCCCAGCATTTT
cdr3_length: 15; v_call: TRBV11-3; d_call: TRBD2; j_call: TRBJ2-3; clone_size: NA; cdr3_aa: CASTFRLAGTDTQYF; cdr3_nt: TGTGCCAGCACCTTCAGACTAGCGGGCACAGATACGCAGTATTTT
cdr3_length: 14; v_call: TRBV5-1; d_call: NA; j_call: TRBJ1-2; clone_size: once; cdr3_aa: CASSLESGRDGYTF; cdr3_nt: TGCGCCAGCAGCTTGGAGTCAGGGAGGGATGGCTACACCTTC
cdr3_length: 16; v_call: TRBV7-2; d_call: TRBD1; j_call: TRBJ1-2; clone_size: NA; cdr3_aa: CASSKTDRTGIYGYTF; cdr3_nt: TGTGCCAGCAGCAAAACAGACAGGACAGGGATCTATGGCTACACCTTC
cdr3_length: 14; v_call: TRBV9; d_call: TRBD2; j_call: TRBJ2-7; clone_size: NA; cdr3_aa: CASSPWTSGYEQYF; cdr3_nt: TGTGCCAGCAGCCCATGGACTAGCGGCTACGAGCAGTACTTC
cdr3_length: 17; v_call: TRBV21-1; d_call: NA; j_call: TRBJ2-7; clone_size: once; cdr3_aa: CASSKRDFPLSSYEQYF; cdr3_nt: TGTGCCAGCAGCAAAAGGGACTTCCCACTAAGCTCCTACGAGCAGTACTTC
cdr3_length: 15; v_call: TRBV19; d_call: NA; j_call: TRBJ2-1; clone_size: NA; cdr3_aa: CASSIAGTSYNEQFF; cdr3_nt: TGTGCCAGTAGTATTGCGGGGACGAGCTACAATGAGCAGTTCTTC
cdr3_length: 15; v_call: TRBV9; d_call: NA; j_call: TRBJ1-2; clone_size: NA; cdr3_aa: CASSPRGGGGYGYTF; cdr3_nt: TGTGCCAGCAGCCCTCGTGGAGGGGGGGGCTATGGCTACACCTTC
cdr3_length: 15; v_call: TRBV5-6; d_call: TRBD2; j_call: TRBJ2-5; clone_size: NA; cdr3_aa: CASSLGLAGVETQYF; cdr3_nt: TGTGCCAGCAGCTTGGGACTAGCGGGGGTAGAGACCCAGTACTTC
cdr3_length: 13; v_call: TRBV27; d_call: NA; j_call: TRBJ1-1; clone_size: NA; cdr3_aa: CASSLREHTEAFF; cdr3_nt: TGTGCCAGCAGTTTACGGGAACACACTGAAGCTTTCTTT
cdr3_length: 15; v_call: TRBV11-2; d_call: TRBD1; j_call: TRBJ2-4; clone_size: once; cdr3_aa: CASSSVDREINIQYF; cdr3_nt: TGTGCCAGCAGCTCCGTGGACAGGGAGATAAACATTCAGTACTTC
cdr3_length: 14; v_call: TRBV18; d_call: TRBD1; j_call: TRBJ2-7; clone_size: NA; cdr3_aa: CASTYQGDLNEQYF; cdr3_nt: TGTGCCAGCACATATCAGGGGGATCTCAACGAGCAGTACTTC
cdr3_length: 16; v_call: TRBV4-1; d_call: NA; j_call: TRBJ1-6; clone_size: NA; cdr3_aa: CASSQSPFGDNSPLHF; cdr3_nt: TGCGCCAGCAGCCAATCTCCCTTCGGGGATAATTCACCCCTCCACTTT
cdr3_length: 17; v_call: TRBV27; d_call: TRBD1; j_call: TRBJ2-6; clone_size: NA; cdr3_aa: CASSLDRGRAGANVLTF; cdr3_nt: TGTGCCAGCAGTTTAGACAGGGGGCGAGCTGGGGCCAACGTCCTGACTTTC
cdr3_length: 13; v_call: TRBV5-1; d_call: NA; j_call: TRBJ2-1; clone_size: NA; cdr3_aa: CASSLGLEPEQFF; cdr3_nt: TGCGCCAGCAGCTTGGGGCTAGAGCCTGAGCAGTTCTTC
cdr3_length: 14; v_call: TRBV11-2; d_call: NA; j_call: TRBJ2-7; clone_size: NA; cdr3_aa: CASSSHALQGEQYF; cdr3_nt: TGTGCCAGCAGCTCACATGCCCTCCAGGGCGAGCAGTACTTC
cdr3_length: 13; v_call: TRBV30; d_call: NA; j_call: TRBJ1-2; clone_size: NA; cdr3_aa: CAWNRWGLEGYTF; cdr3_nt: TGTGCCTGGAATCGATGGGGGCTGGAGGGCTACACCTTC
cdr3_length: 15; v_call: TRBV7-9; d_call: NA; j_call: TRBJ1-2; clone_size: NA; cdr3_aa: CASSRGGGENYGYTF; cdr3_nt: TGTGCCAGCAGCCGGGGTGGCGGAGAAAACTATGGCTACACCTTC
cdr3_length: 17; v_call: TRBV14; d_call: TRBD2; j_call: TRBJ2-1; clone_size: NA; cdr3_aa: CASSQDRRGLAINEQFF; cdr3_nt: TGTGCCAGCAGCCAAGATCGTAGGGGACTAGCGATCAATGAGCAGTTCTTC
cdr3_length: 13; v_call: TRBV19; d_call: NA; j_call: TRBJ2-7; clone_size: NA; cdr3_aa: CASSPGDRDEQYF; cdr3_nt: TGTGCCAGTAGTCCGGGGGATAGGGACGAGCAGTACTTC
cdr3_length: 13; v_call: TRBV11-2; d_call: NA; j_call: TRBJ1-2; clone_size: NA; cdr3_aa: CASSLAGGAGYTF; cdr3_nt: TGTGCCAGCAGCTTAGCGGGCGGGGCTGGCTACACCTTC